The clone carrying this TCR beta chain was detected once. This specimen comes from a study of technical replicates of blood from several donors. Repertoires were generated with immunoSEQ multiplex PCR, while TCRdb's copy carries only in-frame clones and drops some. The data hold about 79,000 clones, with 90% to 95% observed a single time. This CDR3 has 16 residues. Germline CDR1 LGHNA, CDR2 YNFKEQ. Unmatched junction bases numbered 6, after V lost 4 bases and J lost 0 bases. The V call is TRBV4-2, the J call TRBJ1-2; 9 nucleotides agree with TRBD1. This receptor was identified in a human donor in good health. Sequencing used T cells isolated from PBMCs. The DNA for the CDR3 is TGTGCCAGCAGCCCACAGGGGGCCCCGGCTAACTATGGCTACACCTTC. This encodes CASSPQGAPANYGYTF.